This TCR beta chain came from a study of cytomegalovirus exposure and HLA in healthy donors. With 60 Vbeta and 13 Jbeta primers, the PCR was carried out. The table came from immunoSEQ multiplex PCR; TCRdb's copy has only in-frame clones and leaves some out. The profile shows some 190,000 clones, around three quarters of them singletons. In regard to this clone: Its target is unknown.

Findings and caveats of the study: Analyzed later, association rates of TCRs varied across HLA loci, with DRB1 most and HLA-C fewest. Prior analysis indicated that the majority of TCR beta V segments exhibited productivity approximately 87% or approximately 30% of the time.

The receptor was derived from a woman in her thirties in good health and CMV-seropositive. Sequenced input: PBMCs.

In nucleotides, the CDR3 is TGTGCCAGCAGTTTTGGGTCTTTCGAGGCCAAAGGAGGCTACACCTTC. Protein sequence: CASSFGSFEAKGGYTF. The genes are TRBV28 and TRBJ1-2; D remains unclear. The germline V gene has CDR1 MDHEN and CDR2 SYDVKM. V lost 3 bases and J lost 8, with 22 bases in between. The CDR3 loop spans 16 amino acids.